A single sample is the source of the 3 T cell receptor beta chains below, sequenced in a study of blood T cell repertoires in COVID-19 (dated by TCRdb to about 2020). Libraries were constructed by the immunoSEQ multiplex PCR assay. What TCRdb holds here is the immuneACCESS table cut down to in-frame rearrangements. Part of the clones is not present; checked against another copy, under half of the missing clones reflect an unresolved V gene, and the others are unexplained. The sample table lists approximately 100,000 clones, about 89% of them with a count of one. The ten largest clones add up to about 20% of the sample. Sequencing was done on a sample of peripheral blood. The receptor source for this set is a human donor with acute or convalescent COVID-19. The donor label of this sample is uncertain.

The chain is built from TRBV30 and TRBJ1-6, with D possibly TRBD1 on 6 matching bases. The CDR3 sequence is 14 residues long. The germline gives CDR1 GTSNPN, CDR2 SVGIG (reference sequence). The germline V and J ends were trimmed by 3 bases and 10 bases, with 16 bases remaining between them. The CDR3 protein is CAWSRLTGSSPLHF. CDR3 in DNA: TGTGCCTGGAGCCGTCTAACAGGGAGCTCACCCCTCCACTTT.

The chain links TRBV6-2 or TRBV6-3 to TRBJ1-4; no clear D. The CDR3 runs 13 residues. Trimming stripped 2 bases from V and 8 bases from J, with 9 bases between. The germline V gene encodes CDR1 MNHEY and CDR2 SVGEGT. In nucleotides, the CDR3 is TGTGCCAGCAGTTACGACCTCGGGGAAAAACTGTTTTTT. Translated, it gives CASSYDLGEKLFF.

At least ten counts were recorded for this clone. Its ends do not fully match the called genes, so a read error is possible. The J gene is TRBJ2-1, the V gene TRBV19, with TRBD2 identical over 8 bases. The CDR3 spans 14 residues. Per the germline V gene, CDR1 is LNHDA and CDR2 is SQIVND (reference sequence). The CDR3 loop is CATSRRGADNQQFF. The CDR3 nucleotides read TGTGCCACCTCCCGGCGGGGGGCGGACAATCAGCAGTTCTTC.